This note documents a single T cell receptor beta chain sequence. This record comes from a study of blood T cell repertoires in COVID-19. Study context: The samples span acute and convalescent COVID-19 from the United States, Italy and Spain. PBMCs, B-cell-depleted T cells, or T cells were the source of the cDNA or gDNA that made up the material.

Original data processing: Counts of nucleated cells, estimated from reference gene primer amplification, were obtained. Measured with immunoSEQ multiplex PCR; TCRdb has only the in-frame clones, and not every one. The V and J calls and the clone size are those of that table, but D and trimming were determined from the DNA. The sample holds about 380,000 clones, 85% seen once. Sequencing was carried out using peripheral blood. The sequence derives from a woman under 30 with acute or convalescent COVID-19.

The CDR3, as DNA: TGTGCCAGCAGGGCCGGGACAGGGGGCACAGGCTACACCTTC. It translates to CASRAGTGGTGYTF. The V and J genes are TRBV3-1 (or the pseudogene TRBV3-2) and TRBJ1-2, with TRBD1 identical over 12 bases. V trimming: 6 bases; J trimming: 8 bases; junction bases outside the gene matches: 7. Per germline, CDR1 LGHDT and CDR2 YNNKEL (reference sequence). The CDR3 has 14 residues.